The sequence of this T cell receptor beta chain was determined in a study of graft-versus-host responses after intestinal transplantation. The researchers put approximately 200,000 CFSE-labeled responder cells into plates with approximately 200,000 irradiated, violet-dye-labeled stimulator cells. Following the reaction, CD3+CD4+ and CD3+CD8+ responders that were proliferating and CFSE-low underwent sorting. CDR1 is GTSNPN, CDR2 SVGIG, per germline (reference sequence). Trimming took 2 bases from V and 1 from J, leaving 11 bases between them. The CDR3 covers 14 residues. Data came from immunoSEQ multiplex PCR; TCRdb stores just in-frame clones and leaves some out. Of about 14,000 clones listed, just over 35% were seen once; the top ten hold roughly 2.3%.

The sample consisted of alloreactive CD8+ T cells from a mixed lymphocyte reaction culture, taken before intestinal transplant. Regarding subset: CFSE-low proliferating T cells sorted from roughly six-day pre-transplant mixed lymphocyte reaction (GvH or HvG direction). V and J are TRBV30 and TRBJ1-1; D remains unclear. This TCR derives from a human patient who received an intestinal transplant. In nucleotides, the CDR3 is TGTGCCTGGAGTTTGGACCGCAGGAACACTGAAGCTTTCTTT. It specifies CAWSLDRRNTEAFF.